The subject of this entry is one TCR beta chain. The repertoire was sequenced with immunoSEQ multiplex PCR; TCRdb's copy has only in-frame clones and lacks some. Here the sample spans fewer than 350,000 clones, around four fifths being singletons. The data were taken from a study of blood T cell repertoires in COVID-19. The germline V and J ends were trimmed by 3 bases and 3 bases, with 11 bases remaining between them. Germline CDR1 reads KGHSH; CDR2 reads LQKENI. The CDR3 contains 14 residues. The J gene is TRBJ1-1, the V gene TRBV18; D is unresolved. This clonotype originated in a woman between 50 and 59 years old with active or convalescent COVID-19. Sequencing was performed on peripheral blood. DNA for the CDR3: TGTGCCAGCTCACCTTTACAGACGCACACTGAAGCTTTCTTT. Translation gives CASSPLQTHTEAFF.